This T cell receptor (beta chain) comes out of a study of T cell changes during pregnancy in multiple sclerosis (dated by TCRdb to the late 2010s). In terms of the full investigation: Changes in the T cell repertoire over the course of pregnancy were examined in this study in women with multiple sclerosis.

The CDR3 goes from the cysteine to the phenylalanine over 18 residues. Just the 54-base CDR3 DNA is kept, in frame starting at base 1. From a lookup of the germline V gene (reference sequence), CDR1 and CDR2 are LNHNV and YYDKDF. V drops 2 bases and J drops 0 bases, leaving 20 bases in between. The library was generated by the immunoSEQ multiplex PCR assay. Held by TCRdb, this immuneACCESS table contains in-frame sequences only and omits some clones. Under half of the omission traces to an unresolved V gene where checked; the cause of the rest is unknown. Recorded for this sample are roughly 57,000 clones; roughly nine tenths of them occurred a single time. The ten largest clones capture 3% to 3.5% of the sample. This clone was recorded a few times. The antigen it recognizes is unknown. Base qualities are missing; no much larger clone stands one base away.

The chain employs TRBV15 and TRBJ2-7; a tentative D call is TRBD1 (5 bases match). This sample comprised CD8+ T cells from peripheral blood mononuclear cells, obtained before pregnancy. This sequence was found in a female donor with multiple sclerosis, enrolled in a pregnancy study. The CDR3 protein sequence reads: CATSRFPPDSSISYEQYF. The sequenced DNA: TGTGCCACCAGCAGATTTCCCCCTGACAGCTCCATCTCCTACGAGCAGTACTTC.